What follows are 25 T cell receptor beta chains derived from one specimen sequenced in a study of cytomegalovirus exposure and HLA in healthy donors. PCR used 60 Vbeta primers and 13 Jbeta primers. TCRdb's copy holds only in-frame clones and misses some; the assay was immunoSEQ multiplex PCR. The sample comprises 200,000 to 250,000 clones, 85% of which are singletons, and around 1.4% rests with the top ten. Sequenced input: PBMCs. These receptors originate from a human donor in good health.

The genes are TRBV30 and TRBJ2-7; no definite D call. Trimming stripped 4 bases from V and 5 bases from J, with 9 bases between. The CDR3 spans 11 residues. Germline CDR1 and CDR2: GTSNPN and SVGIG (reference sequence). The CDR3 is CAWTPGHEQYF. CDR3 nucleotide sequence: TGTGCCTGGACCCCTGGCCACGAGCAGTACTTC. The entire variable domain, with the rest obtained from reference TRBV30 and TRBJ2-7, is as follows: SQTIHQWPATLVQPVGSPLSLECTVEGTSNPNLYWYRQAAGRGLQLLFYSVGIGQISSEVPQNLSASRPQDRQFILSSKKLLLSDSGFYLCAWTPGHEQYFGPGTRLTVT.

Only a few counts were recorded for this clone. V gene TRBV7-2 combines with J gene TRBJ2-5, with 8 bases matching TRBD1. The CDR3 has 14 residues. Trimming at V came to 1 base and at J to 7 bases, leaving 5 bases not matched to a gene. Germline CDR1 SGHTA, CDR2 FQGNSA. Here the CDR3 DNA reads TGTGCCAGCAGCTTAGTCGGACAGGGTAGGACCCAGTACTTC. Protein: CASSLVGQGRTQYF.

The chain is built from TRBV6-5 and TRBJ2-2, with a tentative D call TRBD1 (6 bases). The CDR3 loop spans 14 amino acids. V lost 6 bases, J lost 2 bases, and 10 bases lay in between. The germline CDR1 and CDR2 sequences are MNHEY and SVGAGI. The CDR3: CASRSRGNTGELFF. DNA for the CDR3: TGTGCCAGCAGAAGCAGGGGAAACACCGGGGAGCTGTTTTTT.

This clone occurred once. The chain joins TRBV27 to TRBJ1-5, with no clear D. The CDR3 totals 18 residues. Germline values: CDR1 MNHEY, CDR2 SMNVEV (reference sequence). Trimming pared 2 bases from V and 0 bases from J, leaving 17 bases between. Written as DNA, the CDR3 is TGTGCCAGCAGTTTAAACTGTTTCTGCGGGCCTAGCAATCAGCCCCAGCATTTT. Amino acid sequence: CASSLNCFCGPSNQPQHF.

The CDR3 spells CASSDEGAANEKLFF. CDR3 bases: TGTGCCAGCAGTGATGAAGGGGCGGCTAATGAAAAACTGTTTTTT. This chain uses TRBV25-1 with TRBJ1-4; TRBD1 might be the D (5 bases). Per germline, CDR1 MGHDK and CDR2 SYGVNS. The CDR3 is 15 amino acids. V shed 3 bases and J shed 3 bases, with 11 bases lying between them.

In this sample, this clone turned up a few times. The V and J genes are TRBV9 and TRBJ2-3, with 7 bases aligning to TRBD1. The CDR3 is 15 amino acids. J lost 4 bases, V lost 3 bases, and 8 bases had no gene match. Germline assignment: CDR1 SGDLS and CDR2 YYNGEE. CDR3 sequence: CASSGQGEAADTQYF. CDR3 nucleotide sequence: TGTGCCAGCAGCGGGCAGGGGGAAGCGGCAGATACGCAGTATTTT.

The chain uses TRBV27 and TRBJ2-3, with a tentative D call TRBD2 (6 bases). Germline V gene lookup returns CDR1 MNHEY and CDR2 SMNVEV (reference sequence). Trimming left V 7 bases short and J 0 bases short, with 20 bases between. The CDR3 length is 17 residues. The DNA of the CDR3 is TGTGCCAGCACCCCACGGATGGGTGGGACTAGCACAGATACGCAGTATTTT. Protein sequence: CASTPRMGGTSTDTQYF.

This chain connects TRBV7-9 to TRBJ1-2, with TRBD1 matching 7 bases. Trimming removed 5 bases from V and 4 bases from J; junction bases left unmatched: 4. Germline V lookup: CDR1 SEHNR, CDR2 FQNEAQ (reference sequence). The CDR3 consists of 13 residues. The CDR3 region is CASSPGQFYGYTF. CDR3 in DNA: TGTGCCAGCAGCCCGGGACAGTTCTATGGCTACACCTTC.

This clone was detected a few times. V gene TRBV9 combines with J gene TRBJ2-7; 10 nucleotides agree with TRBD2. Looked up from germline, CDR1 is SGDLS and CDR2 is YYNGEE. V lost 0 bases and J lost 0; bases outside the gene matches: 3. This CDR3 is 16 amino acids long. The DNA of the CDR3 is TGTGCCAGCAGCGTAGGGGCTAGCGGGGGCTCCTACGAGCAGTACTTC. As protein: CASSVGASGGSYEQYF.

This chain connects TRBV7-9 to TRBJ2-7; D possibly corresponds to TRBD1 (5 bases). V lost 8 bases and J 6 bases, leaving 14 bases between the germline ends. This CDR3 region has 12 residues. Per the germline V gene, CDR1 is SEHNR and CDR2 is FQNEAQ (reference sequence). CDR3 sequence (DNA): TGTGCCAGCGACTTCACTGGGGCCGAGCAGTACTTC. Translated: CASDFTGAEQYF.

CDR3 amino acids: CASSPESGGYEQYF. The CDR3 DNA is TGTGCCAGCAGCCCGGAGAGCGGGGGATACGAGCAGTACTTC. The rearrangement uses TRBV6-5 and TRBJ2-7; 8 bases align to TRBD2. This CDR3 contains 14 residues. V lost 6 bases to trimming and J lost 4 bases; unmatched junction nucleotides: 8. The germline CDR1 and CDR2 sequences are MNHEY and SVGAGI.

This chain links TRBV7-6 with TRBJ2-1; 10 bases map to TRBD1. In germline, CDR1 is SGHVS, CDR2 FNYEAQ. Trimming at V came to 5 bases and at J to 7 bases, leaving 2 bases not matched to a gene. This CDR3 region has 13 residues. CDR3 in amino acids: CASSQDRGNEQFF. The CDR3, as DNA: TGTGCCAGCAGCCAGGACAGGGGGAATGAGCAGTTCTTC.

J is TRBJ2-7 and V is TRBV6-1, with D possibly matching TRBD2 (6 bases). This CDR3 is 14 amino acids long. Germline CDR1 and CDR2: MNHNS and SASEGT. V lost 2 bases and J 1 base, leaving 9 bases between the germline ends. CDR3 sequence reads: CASSEIGGSYEQYF. CDR3 DNA sequence: TGTGCCAGCAGTGAAATTGGGGGGTCCTACGAGCAGTACTTC.

The gene calls are TRBV28 and TRBJ2-5; 9 bases agree with TRBD2. Germline V gene data show CDR1 as MDHEN and CDR2 as SYDVKM. The CDR3 sequence is 19 residues long. Trimming at V came to 0 bases and at J to 1 base, leaving 12 bases not matched to a gene. The CDR3 is CASSLWGGRGAGGQETQYF. The CDR3 nucleotides read TGTGCCAGCAGTTTATGGGGCGGGAGGGGAGCGGGTGGCCAAGAGACCCAGTACTTC.

This clone appeared a single time. This chain joins TRBV18 and TRBJ2-2; 9 bases align to TRBD1. This CDR3 is 12 amino acids long. In germline, CDR1 is KGHSH, CDR2 LQKENI. Unmatched junction bases numbered 1, after V lost 3 bases and J lost 11 bases. The CDR3 bases are TGTGCCAGCTCACCGGGACAGGGCGAGCTGTTTTTT. This gives the protein CASSPGQGELFF.

The chain carries TRBV7-9 and TRBJ2-1, with 7 bases aligning to TRBD2. This CDR3 has 13 amino acids. Germline loops: CDR1 SEHNR, CDR2 FQNEAQ (reference sequence). Trimming took 0 bases from V and 10 from J; bases not matched to a gene: 3. The CDR3 sequence: CASSLASGKEQFF. For the CDR3, the DNA is TGTGCCAGCAGCTTAGCGAGCGGGAAAGAGCAGTTCTTC.

The genes are TRBV5-4 and TRBJ2-7, with D uncertain. The CDR3 is 14 amino acids. Germline assignment: CDR1 SGHNT and CDR2 YYREEE (reference sequence). V shed 3 bases and J shed 0 bases, with 10 bases lying between them. For the CDR3, the DNA is TGTGCCAGCAGCTCGCCTAGGTCCTCCTACGAGCAGTACTTC. The encoded protein is CASSSPRSSYEQYF. Filled out from reference TRBV5-4 and TRBJ2-7, the complete variable domain reads ETGVTQSPTHLIKTRGQQVTLRCSSQSGHNTVSWYQQALGQGPQFIFQYYREEENGRGNFPPRFSGLQFPNYSSELNVNALELDDSALYLCASSSPRSSYEQYFGPGTRLTVT.

J is TRBJ1-2 and V is TRBV13; the D is unclear. CDR1 and CDR2 from the germline V gene are PRHDT and FYEKMQ (reference sequence). CDR3 length equals 16 residues. Between the trimmed V and J ends, which lost 2 bases and 4 bases, there was a span of 17 bases. CDR3 region: CASSLRSWEFLYGYTF. In DNA, the CDR3 is TGTGCCAGCAGCTTAAGGTCTTGGGAGTTTCTCTATGGCTACACCTTC.

The J gene is TRBJ1-2, the V gene TRBV7-2; 10 nucleotides match TRBD1. J was trimmed by 0 bases and V by 5 bases; bases with no gene match: 9. Germline values: CDR1 SGHTA, CDR2 FQGNSA. The CDR3 loop spans 17 amino acids. The CDR3 region has the DNA TGTGCCAGCAGCCTAACTCCCGGGACAGGGGCTAACTATGGCTACACCTTC. It codes for CASSLTPGTGANYGYTF.

The sample holds a few counts of this clone. V and J are TRBV6-6 and TRBJ1-1, with 7 nucleotides matching TRBD1. The germline V gene encodes CDR1 MNHNY and CDR2 SVGAGI (reference sequence). This CDR3 comprises 13 residues. The V gene end was trimmed by 4 bases and the J gene end by 7 bases; junction bases not matched to a gene: 6. DNA of the CDR3: TGTGCCAGCAGTTCCGGGGACAGCTTTGAAGCTTTCTTT. Encoded protein: CASSSGDSFEAFF.

V is TRBV19 and J is TRBJ1-1; tentatively, D is TRBD1 (6 bases). Per germline, CDR1 LNHDA and CDR2 SQIVND (reference sequence). Trimming shortened V by 9 bases and J by 1 base, and 15 bases separated the two germline ends. The CDR3 is 14 amino acids. Here the CDR3 reads CASRLQGGNTEAFF. CDR3 coding DNA: TGTGCCAGCCGGTTACAGGGTGGGAACACTGAAGCTTTCTTT. Drawing the rest from reference TRBV19 and TRBJ1-1, the complete variable domain is DGGITQSPKYLFRKEGQNVTLSCEQNLNHDAMYWYRQDPGQGLRLIYYSQIVNDFQKGDIAEGYSVSREKKESFPLTVTSAQKNPTAFYLCASRLQGGNTEAFFGQGTRLTVV.

This clone was picked up a small number of times. J is TRBJ2-3 and V is TRBV7-2; 8 positions agree with TRBD2. V shed 7 bases and J 4 bases; nucleotides not matched to a gene: 13. This CDR3 has 16 amino acids. The germline V gene has CDR1 SGHTA and CDR2 FQGNSA. CDR3 coding DNA: TGTGCCAGCACCACGGCCCTAGCGGGCTCGTCAGATACGCAGTATTTT. It is translated as CASTTALAGSSDTQYF.

The chain uses TRBV28 and TRBJ2-7, with D possibly matching TRBD2 (6 bases). The V gene's germline CDR1 is MDHEN and CDR2 SYDVKM. This CDR3 is built from 14 residues. Trimming stripped 1 base from V and 7 bases from J, with 14 bases between. CDR3 bases: TGTGCCAGCAGTTTATCGGGTGGGACTTGGGAGCAGTACTTC. Amino acids: CASSLSGGTWEQYF.

The chain links TRBV19 to TRBJ2-5; 12 bases map to TRBD2. The CDR3 consists of 16 residues. With V trimmed by 4 bases and J by 4 bases, 7 bases remained unmatched. Germline CDR1 is LNHDA and CDR2 is SQIVND (reference sequence). The CDR3 spells CASSKTSGSLVETQYF. The CDR3 nucleotides read TGTGCCAGTAGTAAGACTAGCGGGAGTTTGGTAGAGACCCAGTACTTC.

This chain connects TRBV4-1 to TRBJ2-1; 11 bases agree with TRBD2. The CDR3 runs 18 residues. J gave up 9 bases and V 4 bases, and 17 bases lay outside the gene matches. The germline CDR1 and CDR2 sequences are MGHRA and YSYEKL. The CDR3 DNA reads as TGCGCCAGCAGCCGTGCGGTGGTAGCGGGAGGGTTGGGATCTGAGCAGTTCTTC. Its translation: CASSRAVVAGGLGSEQFF.